Sequencing of this T cell receptor (beta chain) was carried out in a study of blood T cell repertoires in COVID-19. Across the whole study: Both acute and convalescent COVID-19 samples were obtained from the United States, Italy and Spain. In each case, the material was cDNA or gDNA derived from T cells, B-cell-depleted T cells, or PBMCs.

The V gene's germline CDR1 is MNHEY and CDR2 SMNVEV (reference sequence). V lost 5 bases and J lost 2; bases outside the gene matches: 5. The CDR3 loop spans 16 amino acids. As handled by the study authors: Amplification of reference gene primers provided the estimated nucleated cell counts. The repertoire was sequenced with immunoSEQ multiplex PCR; TCRdb's copy has only in-frame clones and lacks some. V and J calls and clone size are given by that table; D and trimming were obtained from the DNA. This sample yields approximately 53,000 clones, of which more than 75% are seen a single time; about 20% belongs to the top ten.

The chain couples TRBV27 to TRBJ2-3, with 12 bases aligning to TRBD2. The receptor comes from an older woman with acute or convalescent COVID-19. The material sequenced was peripheral blood. In nucleotides, the CDR3 is TGTGCCAGCAGTCCCCTAGCGGGGGGGAACACAGATACGCAGTATTTT. Protein: CASSPLAGGNTDTQYF.